Below are 21 T cell receptor beta chains sequenced from a single sample in a study of blood T cell repertoires in COVID-19. Measured with immunoSEQ multiplex PCR; TCRdb has only the in-frame clones, and not every one. The data hold about 200,000 clones, with 65% to 90% observed a single time. Specimen: peripheral blood. Receptor source: a human donor in a cohort sampled during active COVID-19.

In nucleotides, the CDR3 is TGTGCCAGCAGTGAATTTGAGTTAGCACCCCTCCACTTT. Translation: CASSEFELAPLHF. The chain has TRBV6-1 and TRBJ1-6, with D hard to call. The CDR3 runs to 13 residues. V was trimmed by 2 bases and J by 11 bases, leaving 10 bases between them. Germline V gene sequence: CDR1 MNHNS, CDR2 SASEGT.

In its sample, this clone was seen many times. The rearrangement links TRBV6-5 to TRBJ1-3; D call uncertain. Germline CDR1 MNHEY, CDR2 SVGAGI. Trimming shortened V by 7 bases and J by 0 bases, and 10 bases separated the two germline ends. This CDR3 contains 14 residues. DNA of the CDR3: TGTGCCAGCAAGCGCACCCCCTCTGGAAACACCATATATTTT. As protein: CASKRTPSGNTIYF.

This sequence joins TRBV12-5 and TRBJ1-5, with 8 bases identical to TRBD1. CDR3 size: 15 residues. The ends lost 6 bases at V and 0 bases at J; junction bases unmatched: 4. Germline CDR1 LGHNT, CDR2 FRNRAP. In nucleotides, the CDR3 is TGTGCTAGTGGGGGGACAGGTATTAGCAATCAGCCCCAGCATTTT. It encodes CASGGTGISNQPQHF.

This clone was observed many times. At the DNA level, this CDR3 is encoded by other sequences in the same sample as well. This rearrangement joins TRBV4-2 to TRBJ2-7; D may be TRBD2 (6 bases). The CDR3 totals 15 residues. Germline V gene data show CDR1 as LGHNA and CDR2 as YNFKEQ. V lost 1 base to trimming and J lost 2 bases, with 12 bases between them. The CDR3 is CASSQAPGLAYEQYF. For the CDR3, the DNA is TGTGCCAGCAGCCAAGCTCCGGGACTGGCCTACGAGCAGTACTTC.

V usage is TRBV6-5 and J usage is TRBJ1-5; D call uncertain. The CDR3 loop spans 14 amino acids. Germline CDR1 MNHEY, CDR2 SVGAGI. V was clipped by 8 bases and J by 3 bases, with 14 bases between them. CDR3 loop: CASSSGGYNQPQHF. The CDR3 coding sequence is TGTGCCAGCTCCTCCGGAGGATACAATCAGCCCCAGCATTTT.

This clone was found once. The chain is built from TRBV11-1 and TRBJ2-7, with D possibly matching TRBD1 (5 bases). CDR1 is SGHAT, CDR2 FQDESV, per germline (reference sequence). V dropped 2 bases and J dropped 4 bases, with 9 bases sitting between them. This CDR3 has 13 amino acids. The CDR3 DNA is TGTGCCAGCAGCTTACGGACACCATACGAGCAGTACTTC. Translating it yields CASSLRTPYEQYF.

Regarding this clone: Other DNA sequences in the sample encode the same CDR3. This rearrangement joins TRBV5-1 to TRBJ1-2; D uncertain. Between the trimmed V and J ends, which lost 0 bases and 2 bases, there was a span of 5 bases. CDR3 length: 13 amino acids. Germline loops: CDR1 SGHRS, CDR2 YFSETQ. As DNA, the CDR3 is TGCGCCAGCAGCTTGGGGCAGAACTATGGCTACACCTTC. Translated, it gives CASSLGQNYGYTF.

This clone was counted a single time. J is TRBJ2-1 and V is TRBV24-1; 7 bases line up with TRBD2. Germline V CDR1 and CDR2: KGHDR, SFDVKD. There are 16 residues in the CDR3. The V segment lost 0 bases and the J segment 8 bases; nucleotides outside the gene matches: 9. The CDR3 is CATSDLQAGLVHEQFF. CDR3 DNA: TGTGCCACCAGTGATTTGCAAGCGGGGCTAGTCCATGAGCAGTTCTTC.

V gene TRBV28 combines with J gene TRBJ1-3; no firm D call. The V end lost 2 bases, the J end lost 0 bases, and 8 bases lay between the germline ends. Germline V gene lookup returns CDR1 MDHEN and CDR2 SYDVKM. The CDR3 has 15 amino acids. The CDR3 is CASSLPPSSGNTIYF. In DNA, the CDR3 is TGTGCCAGCAGTTTACCCCCCAGCTCTGGAAACACCATATATTTT.

The rearrangement joins TRBV19 to TRBJ2-3; maybe TRBD1 (6 bases). Germline CDR1 is LNHDA and CDR2 is SQIVND (reference sequence). The CDR3 loop spans 18 amino acids. V lost 5 bases and J 4 bases, leaving 25 bases between the germline ends. The CDR3 coding sequence is TGTGCCAGTAGTTCTGCCCCTACCTCCACAGGGCCGCCAGATACGCAGTATTTT. It specifies CASSSAPTSTGPPDTQYF.

The chain is built from TRBV12-3 or TRBV12-4 and TRBJ1-1, with a weak D call TRBD1 (6 bases). This CDR3 is 13 amino acids long. The V end was cut by 8 bases, the J end by 5 bases, with 15 bases between. CDR3 DNA sequence: TGTGCCAGCGCTCCGACAGGTAGAACTGAAGCTTTCTTT. It encodes CASAPTGRTEAFF.

The chain combines TRBV7-2 with TRBJ1-4; 7 positions match TRBD1. The CDR3 runs to 15 residues. V lost 5 bases, J lost 2 bases, and 5 bases stayed unmatched. CDR1 SGHTA and CDR2 FQGNSA come from the germline V gene. The chain's CDR3 is CASSPDRVTNEKLFF. CDR3 in DNA: TGTGCCAGCAGCCCCGACAGGGTCACTAATGAAAAACTGTTTTTT.

This clone was observed a single time. The chain joins TRBV5-1 to TRBJ2-2; 8 positions agree with TRBD2. CDR1 is SGHRS, CDR2 YFSETQ, per germline. J lost 4 bases, V lost 4 bases, and 9 bases had no gene match. The CDR3 length is 16 residues. CDR3 sequence reads: CASSPPGLGSTGELFF. CDR3 DNA: TGCGCCAGCAGCCCACCGGGACTAGGGTCCACCGGGGAGCTGTTTTTT.

V usage is TRBV19 and J usage is TRBJ2-5, with D maybe TRBD2 (6 bases). Trimming removed 4 bases from V and 1 base from J, with 7 bases in between. Germline V gives CDR1 LNHDA, CDR2 SQIVND (reference sequence). CDR3 length: 13 amino acids. The CDR3 spells CASSKEGQETQYF. DNA for the CDR3: TGTGCCAGTAGTAAGGAGGGCCAAGAGACCCAGTACTTC.

The chain is built from TRBV7-9 and TRBJ2-2; TRBD2 is a possible D gene (7 bases). The CDR3 has 15 residues. Trimming pared 8 bases from V and 3 bases from J, leaving 16 bases between. Germline V gives CDR1 SEHNR, CDR2 FQNEAQ (reference sequence). CDR3 protein: CASPPRRGHTGELFF. In DNA form, the CDR3 reads TGTGCCAGCCCTCCCCGGCGGGGGCACACCGGGGAGCTGTTTTTT.

The chain employs TRBV3-1 (or the pseudogene TRBV3-2) and TRBJ2-1, with TRBD1 as a possible D gene (6 bases). Germline V gives CDR1 LGHDT, CDR2 YNNKEL (reference sequence). The V end lost 8 bases, the J end lost 2 bases, and 16 bases lay between the germline ends. This CDR3 is 15 amino acids long. CDR3 in amino acids: CASQEGTGPYNEQFF. CDR3 coding DNA: TGTGCCAGCCAAGAGGGTACAGGGCCCTACAATGAGCAGTTCTTC.

In nucleotides, the CDR3 is TGTGCCTGGAGTGTACGGAAAGGGGGCAGTAAAGAGACCCAGTACTTC. This encodes CAWSVRKGGSKETQYF. The chain joins TRBV30 to TRBJ2-5, with TRBD1 identical over 7 bases. The germline CDR1 and CDR2 sequences are GTSNPN and SVGIG (reference sequence). The CDR3 is 16 amino acids. Unmatched junction bases numbered 10, after V lost 0 bases and J lost 3 bases.

The chain carries TRBV28 and TRBJ1-6; D not certain. V lost 5 bases and J lost 2, with 10 bases in between. Germline V lookup: CDR1 MDHEN, CDR2 SYDVKM. There are 15 residues in the CDR3. CDR3 loop: CASSLHSPYNSPLHF. CDR3 bases: TGTGCCAGCAGTCTACACAGCCCCTATAATTCACCCCTCCACTTT. Full variable domain (missing parts from reference TRBV28 and TRBJ1-6): DVKVTQSSRYLVKRTGEKVFLECVQDMDHENMFWYRQDPGLGLRLIYFSYDVKMKEKGDIPEGYSVSREKKERFSLILESASTNQTSMYLCASSLHSPYNSPLHFGNGTRLTVT.

J is TRBJ2-1 and V is TRBV2; D perhaps matches TRBD1 (5 bases). Germline assignment: CDR1 SNHLY and CDR2 FYNNEI. The CDR3 extends over 14 amino acids. V gave up 5 bases and J gave up 5 bases, with 13 bases separating them. CDR3 in DNA: TGTGCCAGCAGTACCGGACATGGGCACAATGAGCAGTTCTTC. The encoded protein is CASSTGHGHNEQFF. The full variable domain, completed using reference TRBV2 and TRBJ2-1, is EPEVTQTPSHQVTQMGQEVILRCVPISNHLYFYWYRQILGQKVEFLVSFYNNEISEKSEIFDDQFSVERPDGSNFTLKIRSTKLEDSAMYFCASSTGHGHNEQFFGPGTRLTVL.

The rearrangement links TRBV6-1 to TRBJ2-1; 15 nucleotides agree with TRBD2. The germline CDR1 and CDR2 sequences are MNHNS and SASEGT. Trimming removed 4 bases from V and 1 base from J; junction bases left unmatched: 2. CDR3 length equals 17 residues. As DNA, the CDR3 is TGTGCCAGCAGTGGGACTAGCGGGAGGGCTTCCTACAATGAGCAGTTCTTC. Its translation: CASSGTSGRASYNEQFF.

This clone appeared once. The chain employs TRBV5-1 and TRBJ2-5; D possibly corresponds to TRBD2 (7 bases). This CDR3 comprises 16 residues. The V end lost 4 bases, the J end lost 4 bases, and 20 bases lay between the germline ends. Germline V gene data show CDR1 as SGHRS and CDR2 as YFSETQ. As DNA, the CDR3 is TGCGCCAGCAGCCAGGGGTCTAGCGGAGAGGGAGAGACCCAGTACTTC. Translated, it gives CASSQGSSGEGETQYF.